The sequence of this T cell receptor (beta chain) was determined in a study of blood T cell repertoires in COVID-19. Participants came from some 23 US areas, aged about 18 to 89 years. Cohorts were determined from participant-reported clinical history. Two negative PCRs, clearance, or symptom resolution had been documented for recovered Cohort 3 donors. Authors' methods: Amplifying reference gene primers gave estimates of nucleated cell counts. The protocol was immunoSEQ multiplex PCR, while the TCRdb copy is restricted to in-frame clones and leaves out a portion. The DNA was the basis for D and trimming; V, J and clone size are from that table. The sample has some 300,000 clones; approximately 91% are singletons. The CDR3 consists of 16 residues. Unmatched junction bases numbered 9, after V lost 1 base and J lost 5 bases. Germline V CDR1 and CDR2: LNHDA, SQIVND (reference sequence).

The sample comprised PBMCs or T cells enriched from blood (not recorded which). This chain connects TRBV19 to TRBJ1-1, with 8 nucleotides matching TRBD1. This TCR derives from a woman aged 40-49 years who had recovered from COVID-19. CDR3 sequence (DNA): TGTGCCAGTAGTATAGGGGGGCAGGGGGCGTGGACTGAAGCTTTCTTT. This translates into CASSIGGQGAWTEAFF.